The present T cell receptor (beta chain) was sequenced within a study of CD8 T cells in ankylosing spondylitis. Trimming removed 7 bases from V and 3 bases from J; junction bases left unmatched: 9. This CDR3 contains 15 residues. Study-wide findings and caveats: One TCR beta motif, made up of under ten highly homologous variants, appeared characteristic of ankylosing spondylitis blood. Reportedly, matched ankylosing spondylitis synovial fluid was significantly enriched for disease-linked clones. In peripheral blood, disease-linked CD8+ clones occurred at relatively low frequencies.

It was by quantitative 5'-RACE with molecular barcodes that TCR beta libraries were made. TCRdb called the 5' RACE reads again in MiXCR, with one record for every CDR3 protein. This table holds hundreds of thousands of distinct CDR3 sequences, approximately 12% found once. A remark on this clonotype: Its antigen is currently unknown.

Material: blood, either unsorted or a sorted T cell fraction (not recorded which). The source of this sequence is a male donor with ankylosing spondylitis. The chain employs TRBV12-3 or TRBV12-4 and TRBJ1-2; 9 nucleotides line up with TRBD1. The CDR3 region is CASNPPTGGDYGYTF. CDR3 DNA sequence: TGTGCCAGCAACCCCCCTACAGGGGGCGACTATGGCTACACCTTC.